The clone carrying this TCR beta chain has ten or more counts. Antigen unknown. Investigators prepared the TCR beta libraries by applying iRepertoire HTBI primers and Arm-PCR of CDR3 regions. In TCRdb, the multiplex PCR reads were re-called with MiXCR into one record per CDR3 protein. The sample consists of a few hundred thousand distinct CDR3 sequences, 20% to 25% of them appearing once. The record originates from a study of regulatory T cells in long-lasting Graves disease. Overall study findings and caveats: Between persistent patients, 2,500 to 3,500 public clonotypes were shared, exceeding the 950 to 1,000 shared between new patients.

The time point here: persistent/refractory GD, antithyroid drugs over 5 years with positive TRAb. Scientists built the TCR library using RNA that was extracted from PBMCs. The CDR3 runs 16 residues. Trimming cost V 2 bases and J 9 bases; bases outside gene matches: 6. The germline gives CDR1 LGHDT, CDR2 YNNKEL (reference sequence). Specimen: peripheral blood mononuclear cells (PBMCs), collected when the disease was refractory, from a patient treated with antithyroid drugs. This sequence was found in a female donor with Graves disease. V usage is TRBV3-1 and J usage is TRBJ2-4, with 14 bases matching TRBD2. The CDR3 region has the DNA TGTGCCAGCAGCCAAACGAGGACTAGCGGGAGGTTCATTCAGTACTTC. Protein product: CASSQTRTSGRFIQYF.